Below, 8 T cell receptor beta chains from the same sample are listed, as sequenced in a study of CD8 T cells in Susac syndrome (dated by TCRdb to the late 2010s). Libraries came from the immunoSEQ multiplex PCR assay. RNA was extracted using the RNeasy kit, and about 0.45 to 1 ug of the RNA was reverse transcribed with random hexamers. TCRdb reanalyzed the raw reads on its own, using fastp at Q25 for trimming and MiXCR for clone calling, and kept in-frame beta chains. Each entry is one CDR3 protein sequence, shown with its most common DNA and genes. This sample gives some 120,000 distinct CDR3 sequences in total; roughly 96% of them show up just once. The ten largest clones capture around 0.12% of the sample. Sequencing used CD4+ T cells from PBMCs. These TCRs come from a human donor in good health.

The chain has TRBV3-1 and TRBJ1-2; D is possibly TRBD1 (6 bases). This CDR3 is 15 amino acids long. Germline V CDR1 and CDR2: LGHDT, YNNKEL (reference sequence). V was shortened by 0 bases and J by 4 bases, with 12 bases between the two germline ends. Here the CDR3 reads CASSQDPRTAYGYTF. CDR3 coding DNA: TGTGCCAGCAGCCAAGATCCCCGGACAGCCTATGGCTACACCTTC.

The count of this clonotype is one. V and J are TRBV5-1 and TRBJ2-5, with D perhaps TRBD1 (5 bases). V was cut by 5 bases and J by 3 bases, with 11 bases left in between. The CDR3 covers 13 residues. CDR1 is SGHRS, CDR2 YFSETQ, per germline. CDR3 loop: CASSNLREETQYF. DNA for the CDR3: TGCGCCAGCAGTAATCTCAGGGAAGAGACCCAGTACTTC.

The J gene is TRBJ1-5, the V gene TRBV24-1; 7 positions agree with TRBD1. Germline assignment: CDR1 KGHDR and CDR2 SFDVKD. The CDR3 runs 16 residues. The junction had 9 bases not matched to a gene; V was cut back by 7 bases and J by 1 base. CDR3 residues: CATRRRQGGSNQPQHF. The CDR3 region has the DNA TGTGCCACCAGACGTCGACAGGGTGGAAGCAATCAGCCCCAGCATTTT.

The genes are TRBV29-1 and TRBJ1-1, with 7 bases that match TRBD1. V gave up 8 bases and J gave up 7 bases; unmatched junction bases: 7. This CDR3 contains 11 residues. Germline loops: CDR1 SQVTM, CDR2 ANQGSEA. The CDR3 loop reads CSTKGTDEAFF. In DNA form, the CDR3 reads TGCAGCACCAAAGGGACAGATGAAGCTTTCTTT.

The V and J genes are TRBV3-1 and TRBJ2-5; maybe TRBD1 (5 bases). The CDR3 length is 15 residues. Germline CDR1 LGHDT, CDR2 YNNKEL (reference sequence). The V end lost 3 bases, the J end lost 7 bases, and 18 bases lay between the germline ends. In DNA form, the CDR3 reads TGTGCCAGCAGCCAGTCAGACAGTCTTATTGGGACCCAGTACTTC. The encoded protein is CASSQSDSLIGTQYF.

The chain joins TRBV30 to TRBJ2-5, with D maybe TRBD2 (5 bases). V gave up 2 bases and J gave up 5 bases, with 12 bases separating them. Germline CDR1 and CDR2: GTSNPN and SVGIG (reference sequence). The CDR3 has 13 amino acids. This CDR3 reads CAWSWSGSETQYF. The CDR3 bases are TGTGCCTGGAGTTGGTCGGGGTCGGAGACCCAGTACTTC.

The rearrangement links TRBV24-1 to TRBJ1-4; D perhaps matches TRBD1 (5 bases). Germline V gene lookup returns CDR1 KGHDR and CDR2 SFDVKD. CDR3 length: 15 residues. With 4 bases removed from V and 5 bases from J, the gap between germline ends came to 13 bases. The CDR3 spells CATSDPGTGNEKLFF. The DNA for the CDR3 is TGTGCCACCAGTGACCCCGGGACGGGGAATGAAAAACTGTTTTTT.

V and J are TRBV5-1 and TRBJ1-2, with D possibly being TRBD1 (6 bases). CDR3 length: 13 residues. Per the germline V gene, CDR1 is SGHRS and CDR2 is YFSETQ. Trimming took 0 bases from V and 5 from J, leaving 8 bases between them. CDR3 loop: CASSLAGQYGYTF. CDR3 DNA: TGCGCCAGCAGCTTGGCCGGACAGTATGGCTACACCTTC.